These 4 T cell receptor beta chains came from one sample sequenced in a study of PD-1 blockade in classical Hodgkin lymphoma. As to time point: cycle 4 day 1 (C4D1), after six to seven weeks of nivolumab. Patients all relapsed after autologous stem cell transplantation, and there was variation in brentuximab vedotin exposure. The data were produced by immunoSEQ multiplex PCR, yet TCRdb's version contains in-frame clones alone and is incomplete. Of 20,000 to 30,000 clones in the sample, about 81% were seen once. Sample: peripheral blood mononuclear cells (PBMCs), taken before the fourth cycle of nivolumab. Receptors originate from a human donor with classical Hodgkin lymphoma.

This clone was seen once. This chain uses TRBV25-1 with TRBJ2-3; the D call may be TRBD1 or TRBD2 (5 bases each). The CDR3 is 13 residues long. Trimming shortened V by 2 bases and J by 4 bases, and 7 bases separated the two germline ends. Germline CDR1 MGHDK, CDR2 SYGVNS. The CDR3 region has the DNA TGTGCCAGCAGTGAACCGGGGCCAGATACGCAGTATTTT. It encodes CASSEPGPDTQYF.

The chain joins TRBV5-1 to TRBJ1-4; no reliable D call. The CDR3 is 15 residues long. The V end was cut by 3 bases, the J end by 8 bases, with 17 bases between. Germline lookup yields CDR1 SGHRS and CDR2 YFSETQ. CDR3 DNA: TGCGCCAGCAGCTCGAGAGGTCCTGTAGGAGAAAAACTGTTTTTT. Its translation is CASSSRGPVGEKLFF. Using reference TRBV5-1 and TRBJ1-4 for the parts outside the CDR3, the full variable domain is KAGVTQTPRYLIKTRGQQVTLSCSPISGHRSVSWYQQTPGQGLQFLFEYFSETQRNKGNFPGRFSGRQFSNSRSEMNVSTLELGDSALYLCASSSRGPVGEKLFFGSGTQLSVL.

The genes are TRBV2 and TRBJ2-7; D call uncertain. V dropped 4 bases and J dropped 3 bases, with 10 bases sitting between them. Looked up from germline, CDR1 is SNHLY and CDR2 is FYNNEI. There are 13 residues in the CDR3. The chain's CDR3 is CASSVWQNYEQYF. CDR3 DNA: TGTGCCAGCAGTGTTTGGCAGAACTACGAGCAGTACTTC.

The rearrangement joins TRBV7-6 to TRBJ2-5; no firm D call. This CDR3 is built from 13 residues. CDR1 and CDR2 from the germline V gene are SGHVS and FNYEAQ. V shed 3 bases and J shed 5 bases, with 10 bases lying between them. The CDR3 sequence is CASSFLFAETQYF. Written as DNA, the CDR3 is TGTGCCAGCAGCTTCCTTTTTGCGGAGACCCAGTACTTC.